A selection of T cell receptor beta chains follows, all from one sample in a study of T cells in Graves' hyperthyroidism and ophthalmopathy. TCRdb passed the multiplex PCR reads through MiXCR, listing each CDR3 protein once. The sample records about 210,000 distinct CDR3 sequences, more than 15% being singletons. The specimen was blood. The receptor set was obtained from a man aged 45-65 years with Graves' hyperthyroidism. The CDR3 runs from the conserved cysteine through the conserved F or W. A D gene is named only where the DNA matches it firmly. A clone size is listed for some rows: how often the clone was seen (once, few, many), or a class if it is expanded.

j_call,v_call,clone_size,d_call,cdr3_aa,cdr3_nt
TRBJ2-7,TRBV7-9,many,NA,CASSLARTALYEQYF,TGTGCCAGCAGCTTAGCGCGGACTGCACTCTACGAGCAGTACTTC
TRBJ2-2,TRBV28,once,TRBD1,CASRPGTGGNTGELFF,TGTGCCAGCAGACCCGGGACAGGGGGCAACACCGGGGAGCTGTTTTTT
TRBJ1-3,TRBV11-1,few,NA,CASRSGTQNTIYF,TGTGCCAGCAGATCCGGGACCCAGAACACCATATATTTT
TRBJ2-3,TRBV11-3,many,NA,CASSPPDQGPSTDTQYF,TGTGCCAGCAGCCCCCCCGACCAGGGGCCCAGCACAGATACGCAGTATTTT
TRBJ1-2,TRBV19,few,NA,CANSTTGTNYGYTF,TGTGCCAATAGCACGACGGGAACTAACTATGGCTACACCTTC
TRBJ1-5,TRBV20-1,NA,NA,CSATRRGRPNQPQHF,TGCAGTGCCACCCGGAGGGGGAGGCCCAATCAGCCCCAGCATTTT
TRBJ1-1,TRBV12-3/TRBV12-4,many,NA,CASSLATGWTEAFF,TGTGCCAGCAGTTTGGCCACAGGGTGGACTGAAGCTTTCTTT
TRBJ2-6,TRBV19,NA,NA,CASSSQGANVLTF,TGTGCCAGTAGCTCTCAAGGGGCCAACGTCCTGACTTTC
TRBJ2-2,TRBV5-1,many,NA,CASSGTGVYTGELFF,TGCGCCAGCAGCGGCACGGGGGTATACACCGGGGAGCTGTTTTTT
TRBJ2-3,TRBV12-3/TRBV12-4,many,TRBD1,CASSFETGATDTQYF,TGTGCCAGCAGTTTTGAGACAGGGGCCACAGATACGCAGTATTTT
TRBJ1-5,TRBV28,few,NA,CASSLVPGGAGNQPQHF,TGTGCCAGCAGTTTAGTTCCCGGGGGCGCGGGGAATCAGCCCCAGCATTTT
TRBJ1-5,TRBV6-7,NA,NA,CASSYSPGGLSSDQPQHF,TGTGCCAGCAGTTACTCCCCGGGGGGGTTGTCTTCCGATCAGCCCCAGCATTTT
TRBJ2-3,TRBV13,few,TRBD1,CASSPTGGQADTQYF,TGTGCCAGCAGCCCTACAGGGGGCCAGGCAGATACGCAGTATTTT
TRBJ2-2,TRBV2,few,TRBD1,CASIQQGAGGELFF,TGTGCCAGCATCCAACAGGGGGCTGGCGGGGAGCTGTTTTTT
TRBJ2-7,TRBV20-1,NA,TRBD2,CSASWPGGPYEQYF,TGCAGTGCTAGTTGGCCGGGAGGTCCCTACGAGCAGTACTTC
TRBJ1-2,TRBV27,many,NA,CASRPGGGVNYGYTF,TGTGCCAGCAGGCCTGGGGGAGGGGTAAACTATGGCTACACCTTC
TRBJ2-3,TRBV11-2,few,TRBD2,CASSPGLAAIGTDTQYF,TGTGCCAGCAGCCCAGGACTAGCGGCTATTGGTACAGATACGCAGTATTTT
TRBJ2-7,TRBV11-2,many,TRBD1,CASSRPGQGGEQYF,TGTGCCAGCAGCCGTCCGGGACAGGGGGGCGAGCAGTACTTC
TRBJ2-7,TRBV30,many,TRBD2,CAWSGTSGYEQYF,TGTGCCTGGAGTGGGACTAGCGGGTACGAGCAGTACTTC
TRBJ2-7,TRBV7-9,NA,TRBD1,CASSPHWGTAYEQYF,TGTGCCAGCAGTCCCCACTGGGGGACAGCTTACGAGCAGTACTTC
TRBJ2-2,TRBV28,many,TRBD1,CASRQGPYTGELFF,TGTGCCAGCAGACAGGGGCCCTACACCGGGGAGCTGTTTTTT
TRBJ1-1,TRBV6-1,many,NA,CASSTSTGAFF,TGTGCCAGCAGTACTTCAACGGGAGCTTTCTTT
TRBJ2-2,TRBV20-1,few,TRBD2,CSARGRGVLAGGATGELFF,TGCAGTGCCCGGGGCAGGGGGGTGCTAGCGGGAGGGGCTACCGGGGAGCTGTTTTTT
TRBJ1-5,TRBV27,many,TRBD1,CASRGGTGSDQPQHF,TGTGCCAGCAGGGGGGGGACAGGGTCTGATCAGCCCCAGCATTTT
TRBJ2-5,TRBV6-2/TRBV6-3,few,TRBD1,CASRKTGGDFYF,TGTGCCAGCAGAAAAACAGGGGGCGACTTCTACTTC
TRBJ1-2,TRBV28,many,TRBD1,CASSTDRGLPLGYTF,TGTGCCAGCAGCACAGACAGGGGCCTTCCGCTTGGCTACACCTTC
TRBJ2-1,TRBV7-2,many,NA,CASSLGSVRKQFF,TGTGCCAGCAGCCTCGGTAGTGTTCGCAAGCAGTTCTTC
TRBJ2-2,TRBV2,NA,TRBD1,CASSPARTGAGELFF,TGTGCCAGCAGCCCCGCTAGGACAGGGGCCGGGGAGCTGTTTTTT
TRBJ2-7,TRBV6-1,NA,NA,CASSEALVSYEQYF,TGTGCCAGCAGTGAAGCGTTGGTATCCTACGAGCAGTACTTC
TRBJ2-7,TRBV20-1,NA,TRBD1,CSPGQGYEQYF,TGCAGTCCCGGACAGGGTTACGAGCAGTACTTC
TRBJ2-7,TRBV5-1,NA,TRBD2,CASSQGLAGVRYGQYF,TGCGCCAGCAGCCAGGGACTAGCGGGAGTCCGCTACGGGCAGTACTTC
TRBJ2-2,TRBV6-1,few,NA,CASSPGGPGGELFF,TGTGCCAGCAGTCCCGGAGGGCCGGGCGGGGAGCTGTTTTTT
TRBJ2-7,TRBV10-3,NA,NA,CAIRDSLSYEQYF,TGTGCCATCAGGGATAGCCTATCCTACGAGCAGTACTTC
TRBJ2-1,TRBV11-3,many,TRBD2,CASSLVTGRDEQFF,TGTGCCAGCAGCTTAGTTACCGGGAGGGATGAGCAGTTCTTC
TRBJ2-1,TRBV13,few,TRBD2,CASSSEAGPLYNEQFF,TGTGCCAGCAGCTCCGAAGCGGGACCCCTATACAATGAGCAGTTCTTC
TRBJ2-5,TRBV7-2,NA,TRBD2,CASSYNQRGGGETQYF,TGTGCCAGCAGCTACAACCAGCGGGGGGGCGGTGAGACCCAGTACTTC
TRBJ2-1,TRBV7-9,many,NA,CASSLFPTGEQFF,TGTGCCAGCAGCTTATTTCCCACTGGTGAGCAGTTCTTC
TRBJ1-6,TRBV12-3/TRBV12-4,NA,NA,CASSRTILWEDNSPLHF,TGTGCCAGCAGCCGTACAATCTTGTGGGAGGATAATTCACCCCTCCACTTT
TRBJ2-5,TRBV15,many,TRBD2,CATQVPGLAETQYF,TGTGCCACCCAGGTACCGGGACTAGCGGAGACCCAGTACTTC
TRBJ1-1,TRBV18,many,NA,CASSPGTLTEAFF,TGTGCCAGCTCACCGGGAACCCTCACTGAAGCTTTCTTT
TRBJ2-1,TRBV4-1,NA,TRBD2,CASSLVAGGRSEQFF,TGCGCCAGCAGCCTAGTAGCGGGGGGACGGAGTGAGCAGTTCTTC
TRBJ2-7,TRBV7-9,NA,TRBD2,CASSLVLAGSYEQYF,TGTGCCAGCAGCTTAGTGCTAGCGGGGTCTTACGAGCAGTACTTC
TRBJ2-1,TRBV11-2,NA,TRBD2,CASSLRSSGNEQFF,TGTGCCAGCAGCTTACGGTCTAGCGGGAATGAGCAGTTCTTC
TRBJ2-5,TRBV30,once,NA,CAWRNQDLGDQYF,TGTGCCTGGAGGAATCAGGACCTAGGGGACCAGTACTTC